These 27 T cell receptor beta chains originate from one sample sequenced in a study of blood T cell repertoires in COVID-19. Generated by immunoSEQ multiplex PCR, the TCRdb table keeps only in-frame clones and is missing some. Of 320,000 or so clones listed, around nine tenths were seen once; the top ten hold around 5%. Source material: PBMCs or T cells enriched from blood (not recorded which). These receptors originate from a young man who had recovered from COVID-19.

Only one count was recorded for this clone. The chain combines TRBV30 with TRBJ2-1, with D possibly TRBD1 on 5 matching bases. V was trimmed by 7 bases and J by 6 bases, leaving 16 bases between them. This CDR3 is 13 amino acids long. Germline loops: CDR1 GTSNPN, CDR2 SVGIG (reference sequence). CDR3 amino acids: CASQGNNGNEQFF. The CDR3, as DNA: TGTGCCTCCCAGGGTAATAATGGCAATGAGCAGTTCTTC.

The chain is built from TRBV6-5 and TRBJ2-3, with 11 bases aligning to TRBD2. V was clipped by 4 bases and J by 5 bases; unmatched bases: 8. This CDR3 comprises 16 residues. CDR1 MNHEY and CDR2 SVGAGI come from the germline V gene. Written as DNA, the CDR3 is TGTGCCAGCAGTTTAATAGCGGGGGGGCCGGAAGATACGCAGTATTTT. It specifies CASSLIAGGPEDTQYF.

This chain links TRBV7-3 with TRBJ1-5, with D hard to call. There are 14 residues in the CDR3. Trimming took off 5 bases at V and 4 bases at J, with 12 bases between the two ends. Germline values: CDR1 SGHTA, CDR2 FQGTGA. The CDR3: CASSPAEVNQPQHF. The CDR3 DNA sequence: TGTGCCAGCAGCCCCGCCGAGGTGAATCAGCCCCAGCATTTT. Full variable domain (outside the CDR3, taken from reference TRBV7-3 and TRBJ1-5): GAGVSQTPSNKVTEKGKYVELRCDPISGHTALYWYRQSLGQGPEFLIYFQGTGAADDSGLPNDRFFAVRPEGSVSTLKIQRTERGDSAVYLCASSPAEVNQPQHFGDGTRLSIL.

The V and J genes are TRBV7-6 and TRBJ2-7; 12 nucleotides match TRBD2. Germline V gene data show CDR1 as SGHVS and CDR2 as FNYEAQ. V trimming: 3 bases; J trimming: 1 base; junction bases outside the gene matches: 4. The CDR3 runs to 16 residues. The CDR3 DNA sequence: TGTGCCAGCAGCTTGGAGGGGACTAGCGGGTCCTACGAGCAGTACTTC. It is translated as CASSLEGTSGSYEQYF.

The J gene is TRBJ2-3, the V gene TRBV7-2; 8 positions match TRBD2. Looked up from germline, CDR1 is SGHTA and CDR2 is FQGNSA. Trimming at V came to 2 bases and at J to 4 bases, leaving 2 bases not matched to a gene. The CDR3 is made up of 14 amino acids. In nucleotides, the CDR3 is TGTGCCAGCAGCTTAACGGGGGGGTCAGATACGCAGTATTTT. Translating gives CASSLTGGSDTQYF. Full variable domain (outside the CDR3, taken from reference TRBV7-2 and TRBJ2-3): GAGVSQSPSNKVTEKGKDVELRCDPISGHTALYWYRQSLGQGLEFLIYFQGNSAPDKSGLPSDRFSAERTGGSVSTLTIQRTQQEDSAVYLCASSLTGGSDTQYFGPGTRLTVL.

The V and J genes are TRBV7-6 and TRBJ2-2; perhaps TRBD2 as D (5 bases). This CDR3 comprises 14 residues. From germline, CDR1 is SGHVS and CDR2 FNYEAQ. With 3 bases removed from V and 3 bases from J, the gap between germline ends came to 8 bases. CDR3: CASSFLGDTGELFF. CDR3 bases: TGTGCCAGCAGCTTCCTCGGGGACACCGGGGAGCTGTTTTTT.

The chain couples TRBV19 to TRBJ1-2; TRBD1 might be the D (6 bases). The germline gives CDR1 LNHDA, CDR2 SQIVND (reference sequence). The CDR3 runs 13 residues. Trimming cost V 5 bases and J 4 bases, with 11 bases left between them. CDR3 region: CASSQGQIYGYTF. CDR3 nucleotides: TGTGCCAGTAGTCAAGGACAGATCTATGGCTACACCTTC. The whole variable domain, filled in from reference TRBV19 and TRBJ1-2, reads DGGITQSPKYLFRKEGQNVTLSCEQNLNHDAMYWYRQDPGQGLRLIYYSQIVNDFQKGDIAEGYSVSREKKESFPLTVTSAQKNPTAFYLCASSQGQIYGYTFGSGTRLTVV.

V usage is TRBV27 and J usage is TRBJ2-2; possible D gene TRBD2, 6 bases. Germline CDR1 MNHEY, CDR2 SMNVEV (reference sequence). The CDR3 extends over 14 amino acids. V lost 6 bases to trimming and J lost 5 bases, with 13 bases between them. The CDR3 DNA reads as TGTGCCAGCAGGGACTATGCCCAAACCGGGGAGCTGTTTTTT. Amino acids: CASRDYAQTGELFF.

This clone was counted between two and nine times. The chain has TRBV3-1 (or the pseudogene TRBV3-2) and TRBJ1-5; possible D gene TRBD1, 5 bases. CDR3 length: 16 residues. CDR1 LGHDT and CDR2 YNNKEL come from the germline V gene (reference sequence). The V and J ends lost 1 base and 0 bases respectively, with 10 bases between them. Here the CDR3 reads CASSQGGGISNQPQHF. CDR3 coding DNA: TGTGCCAGCAGCCAAGGGGGGGGAATTAGCAATCAGCCCCAGCATTTT.

The CDR3 DNA reads TGTGCCAGCAGTGGACTAGCGGGGGGCCAAGAGACCCAGTACTTC. Residues: CASSGLAGGQETQYF. The chain combines TRBV7-9 with TRBJ2-5; 14 nucleotides agree with TRBD2. CDR1 and CDR2 from the germline V gene are SEHNR and FQNEAQ (reference sequence). CDR3 size: 15 residues. V dropped 6 bases and J dropped 1; count of bases not matched to a gene: 1. Variable domain in full (rest from reference TRBV7-9 and TRBJ2-5): DTGVSQNPRHKITKRGQNVTFRCDPISEHNRLYWYRQTLGQGPEFLTYFQNEAQLEKSRLLSDRFSAERPKGSFSTLEIQRTEQGDSAMYLCASSGLAGGQETQYFGPGTRLLVL.

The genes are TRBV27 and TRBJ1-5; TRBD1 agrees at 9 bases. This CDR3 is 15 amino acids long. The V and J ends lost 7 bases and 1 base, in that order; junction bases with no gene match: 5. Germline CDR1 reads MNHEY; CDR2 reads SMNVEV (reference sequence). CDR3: CASNWDRESNQPQHF. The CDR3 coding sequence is TGTGCCAGCAATTGGGACAGGGAAAGCAATCAGCCCCAGCATTTT.

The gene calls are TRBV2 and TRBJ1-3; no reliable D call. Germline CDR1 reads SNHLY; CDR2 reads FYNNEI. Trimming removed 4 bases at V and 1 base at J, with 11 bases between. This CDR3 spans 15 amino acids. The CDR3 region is CASSARVASGNTIYF. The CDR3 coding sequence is TGTGCCAGCAGTGCCCGCGTAGCTTCTGGAAACACCATATATTTT. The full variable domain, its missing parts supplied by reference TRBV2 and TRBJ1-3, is EPEVTQTPSHQVTQMGQEVILRCVPISNHLYFYWYRQILGQKVEFLVSFYNNEISEKSEIFDDQFSVERPDGSNFTLKIRSTKLEDSAMYFCASSARVASGNTIYFGEGSWLTVV.

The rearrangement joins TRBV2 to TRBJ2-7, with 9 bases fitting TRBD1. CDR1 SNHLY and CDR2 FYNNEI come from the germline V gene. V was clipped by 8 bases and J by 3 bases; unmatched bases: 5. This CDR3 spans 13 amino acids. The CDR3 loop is CASQQGANYEQYF. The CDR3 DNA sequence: TGTGCCAGCCAACAGGGGGCCAACTACGAGCAGTACTTC.

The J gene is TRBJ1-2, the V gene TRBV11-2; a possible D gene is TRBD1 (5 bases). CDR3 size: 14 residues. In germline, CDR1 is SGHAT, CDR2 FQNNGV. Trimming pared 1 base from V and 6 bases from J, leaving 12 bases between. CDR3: CASSLVPGDHGYTF. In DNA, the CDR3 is TGTGCCAGCAGCTTAGTTCCGGGGGACCATGGCTACACCTTC.

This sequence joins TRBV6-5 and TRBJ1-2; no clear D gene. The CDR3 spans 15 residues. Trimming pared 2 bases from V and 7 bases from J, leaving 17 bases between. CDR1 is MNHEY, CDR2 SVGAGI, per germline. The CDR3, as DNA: TGTGCCAGCAGTTACGCCCCTCAGGCAAACGGTGGCTACACCTTC. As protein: CASSYAPQANGGYTF.

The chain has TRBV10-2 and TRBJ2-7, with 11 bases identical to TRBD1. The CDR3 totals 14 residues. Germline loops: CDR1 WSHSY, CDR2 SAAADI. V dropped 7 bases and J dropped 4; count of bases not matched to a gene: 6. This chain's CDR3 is CASKGQGAFYEQYF. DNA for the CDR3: TGCGCCAGCAAAGGACAGGGGGCATTTTACGAGCAGTACTTC.

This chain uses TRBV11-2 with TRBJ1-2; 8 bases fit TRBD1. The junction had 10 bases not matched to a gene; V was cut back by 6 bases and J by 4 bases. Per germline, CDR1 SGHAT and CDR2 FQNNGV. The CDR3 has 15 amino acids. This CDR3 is CASSYQGATLYGYTF. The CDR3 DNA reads TGTGCCAGCAGTTATCAGGGGGCGACCCTCTATGGCTACACCTTC.

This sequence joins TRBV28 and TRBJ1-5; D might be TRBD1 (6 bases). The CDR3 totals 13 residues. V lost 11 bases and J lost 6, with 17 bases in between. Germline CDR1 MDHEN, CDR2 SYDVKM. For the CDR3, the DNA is TGTGCCGGAAAAGGGGGGGCGGGTCAGCCCCAGCATTTT. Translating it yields CAGKGGAGQPQHF.

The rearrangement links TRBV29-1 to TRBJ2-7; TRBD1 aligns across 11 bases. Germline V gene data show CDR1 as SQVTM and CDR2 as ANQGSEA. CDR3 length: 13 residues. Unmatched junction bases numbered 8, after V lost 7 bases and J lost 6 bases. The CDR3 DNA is TGCAGCGCCCGGGACAGGGGGGGGCGCGAGCAGTACTTC. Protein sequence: CSARDRGGREQYF.

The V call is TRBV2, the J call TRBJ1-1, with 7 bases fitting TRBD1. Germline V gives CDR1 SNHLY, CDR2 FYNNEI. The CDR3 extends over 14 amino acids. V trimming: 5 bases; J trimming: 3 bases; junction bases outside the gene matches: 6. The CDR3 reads CASSSRTGYTEAFF. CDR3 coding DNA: TGTGCCAGCAGTTCCCGGACAGGCTACACTGAAGCTTTCTTT.

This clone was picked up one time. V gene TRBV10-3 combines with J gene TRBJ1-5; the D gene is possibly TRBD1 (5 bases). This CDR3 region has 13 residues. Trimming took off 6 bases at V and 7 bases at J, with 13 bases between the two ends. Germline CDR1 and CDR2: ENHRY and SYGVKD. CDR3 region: CAIRGQGGQPQHF. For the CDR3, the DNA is TGTGCCATCAGGGGTCAGGGTGGCCAGCCCCAGCATTTT.

As DNA, the CDR3 is TGTGCCAGCAGTTTAAGCCCCGGGGGGACAGATACGCAGTATTTT. It is translated as CASSLSPGGTDTQYF. The chain uses TRBV28 and TRBJ2-3, with TRBD2 matching 7 bases. Trimming cost V 2 bases and J 3 bases; bases outside gene matches: 5. The germline V gene encodes CDR1 MDHEN and CDR2 SYDVKM. This CDR3 is built from 15 residues.

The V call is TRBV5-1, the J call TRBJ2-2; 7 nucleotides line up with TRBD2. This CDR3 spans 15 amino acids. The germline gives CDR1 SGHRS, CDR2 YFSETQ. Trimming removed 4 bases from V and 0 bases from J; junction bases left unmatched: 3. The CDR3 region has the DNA TGCGCCAGCAGCGCCACTAGCGCGAACACCGGGGAGCTGTTTTTT. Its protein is CASSATSANTGELFF.

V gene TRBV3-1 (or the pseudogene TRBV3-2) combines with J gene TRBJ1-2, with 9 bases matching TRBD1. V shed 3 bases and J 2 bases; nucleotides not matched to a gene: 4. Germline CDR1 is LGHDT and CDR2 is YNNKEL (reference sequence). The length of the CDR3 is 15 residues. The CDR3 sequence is CASSHTDRGNYGYTF. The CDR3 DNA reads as TGTGCCAGCAGCCATACAGACAGGGGGAACTATGGCTACACCTTC.

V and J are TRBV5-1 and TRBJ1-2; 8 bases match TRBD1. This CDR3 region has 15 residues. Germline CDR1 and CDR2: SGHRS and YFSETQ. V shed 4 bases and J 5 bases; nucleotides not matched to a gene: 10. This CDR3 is CASSTAGQGEYGYTF. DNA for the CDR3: TGCGCCAGCAGCACGGCCGGACAGGGAGAATATGGCTACACCTTC. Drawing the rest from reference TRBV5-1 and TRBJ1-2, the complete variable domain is KAGVTQTPRYLIKTRGQQVTLSCSPISGHRSVSWYQQTPGQGLQFLFEYFSETQRNKGNFPGRFSGRQFSNSRSEMNVSTLELGDSALYLCASSTAGQGEYGYTFGSGTRLTVV.

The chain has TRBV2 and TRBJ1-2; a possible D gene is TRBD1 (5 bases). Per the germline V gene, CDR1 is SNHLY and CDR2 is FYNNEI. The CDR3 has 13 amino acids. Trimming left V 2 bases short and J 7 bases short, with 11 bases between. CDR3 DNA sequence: TGTGCCAGCAGTGAACAGGGATTTGGTGGCTACACCTTC. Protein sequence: CASSEQGFGGYTF. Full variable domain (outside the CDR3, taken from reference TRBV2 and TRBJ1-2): EPEVTQTPSHQVTQMGQEVILRCVPISNHLYFYWYRQILGQKVEFLVSFYNNEISEKSEIFDDQFSVERPDGSNFTLKIRSTKLEDSAMYFCASSEQGFGGYTFGSGTRLTVV.

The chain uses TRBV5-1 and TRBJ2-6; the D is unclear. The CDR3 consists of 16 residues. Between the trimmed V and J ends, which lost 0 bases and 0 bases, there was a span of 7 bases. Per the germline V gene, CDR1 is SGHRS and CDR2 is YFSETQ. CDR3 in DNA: TGCGCCAGCAGCTTGGGGCCAACCTCTGGGGCCAACGTCCTGACTTTC. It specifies CASSLGPTSGANVLTF.